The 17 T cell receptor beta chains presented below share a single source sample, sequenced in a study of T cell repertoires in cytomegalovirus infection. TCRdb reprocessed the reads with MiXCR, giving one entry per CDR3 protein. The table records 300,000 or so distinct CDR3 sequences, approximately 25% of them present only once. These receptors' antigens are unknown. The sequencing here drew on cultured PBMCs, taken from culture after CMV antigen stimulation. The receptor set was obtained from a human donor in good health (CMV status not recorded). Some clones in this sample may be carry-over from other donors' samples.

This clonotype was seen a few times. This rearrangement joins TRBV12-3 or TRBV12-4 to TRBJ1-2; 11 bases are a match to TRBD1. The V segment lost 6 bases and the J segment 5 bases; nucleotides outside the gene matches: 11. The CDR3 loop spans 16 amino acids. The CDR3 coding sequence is TGTGCCAGCAGCCCTGGGACAGGGGGATTCAGATATGGCTACACCTTC. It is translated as CASSPGTGGFRYGYTF.

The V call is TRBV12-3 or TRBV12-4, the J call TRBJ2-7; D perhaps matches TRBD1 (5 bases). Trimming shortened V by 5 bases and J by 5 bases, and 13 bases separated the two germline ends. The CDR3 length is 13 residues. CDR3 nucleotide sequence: TGTGCCAGCAGTCAGATAGACAGCCACGAGCAGTACGTC. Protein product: CASSQIDSHEQYV.

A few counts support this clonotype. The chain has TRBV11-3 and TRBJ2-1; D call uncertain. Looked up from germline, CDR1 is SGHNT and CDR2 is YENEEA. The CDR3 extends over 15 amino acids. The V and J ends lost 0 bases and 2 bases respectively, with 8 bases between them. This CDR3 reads CASSLEVLPYNEQFF. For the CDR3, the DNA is TGTGCCAGCAGCTTAGAGGTGTTACCCTACAATGAGCAGTTCTTC.

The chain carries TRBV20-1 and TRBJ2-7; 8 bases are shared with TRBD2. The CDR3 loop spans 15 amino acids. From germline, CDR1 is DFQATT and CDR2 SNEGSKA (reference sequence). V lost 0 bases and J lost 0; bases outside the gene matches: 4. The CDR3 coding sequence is TGCAGTGCTAGAGACGGCGGGAGGCTCTCCTACGAGCAGTACTTC. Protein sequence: CSARDGGRLSYEQYF.

CDR3 bases: TGTGCCAGCAGTTTATTATTAGGGGGCGACAATGAGCAGTTCTTC. Encoded protein: CASSLLLGGDNEQFF. The chain recombines TRBV27 with TRBJ2-1; TRBD1 matches 7 bases. J lost 5 bases, V lost 1 base, and 5 bases had no gene match. The CDR3 is 15 amino acids. Germline values: CDR1 MNHEY, CDR2 SMNVEV (reference sequence).

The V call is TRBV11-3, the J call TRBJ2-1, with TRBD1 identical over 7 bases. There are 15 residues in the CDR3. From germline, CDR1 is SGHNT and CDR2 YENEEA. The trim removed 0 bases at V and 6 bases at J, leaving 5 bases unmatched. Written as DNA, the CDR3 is TGTGCCAGCAGCTTAGACGGTGACAGGGTCAATGAGCAGTTCTTC. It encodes CASSLDGDRVNEQFF.

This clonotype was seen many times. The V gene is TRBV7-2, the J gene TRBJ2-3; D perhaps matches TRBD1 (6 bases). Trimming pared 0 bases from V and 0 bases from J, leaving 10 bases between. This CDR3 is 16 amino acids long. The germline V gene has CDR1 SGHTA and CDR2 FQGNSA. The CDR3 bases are TGTGCCAGCAGCTTAGCGGGGACATTCAGCACAGATACGCAGTATTTT. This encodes CASSLAGTFSTDTQYF.

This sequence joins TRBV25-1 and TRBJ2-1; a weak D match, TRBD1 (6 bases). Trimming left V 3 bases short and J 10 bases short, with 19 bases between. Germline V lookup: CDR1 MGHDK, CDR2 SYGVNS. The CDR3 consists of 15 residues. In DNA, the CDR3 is TGTGCCAGCAGTGAGGGGGCCGCGGGCCCGGGAGAGCAGTTCTTC. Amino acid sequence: CASSEGAAGPGEQFF.

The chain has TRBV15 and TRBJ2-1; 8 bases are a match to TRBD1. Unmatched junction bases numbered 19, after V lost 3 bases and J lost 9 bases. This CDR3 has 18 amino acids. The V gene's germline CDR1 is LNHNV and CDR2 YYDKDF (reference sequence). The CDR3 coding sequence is TGTGCCACCAGCAGTCTACCGGGTCAAGGACAGGGCGTACTTGAGCAGTTCTTC. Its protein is CATSSLPGQGQGVLEQFF.

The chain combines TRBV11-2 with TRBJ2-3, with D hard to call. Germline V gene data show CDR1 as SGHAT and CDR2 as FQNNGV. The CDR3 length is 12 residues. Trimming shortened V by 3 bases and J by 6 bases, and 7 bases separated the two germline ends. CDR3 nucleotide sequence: TGTGCCAGCAGCTTCGGGCGGGATACGCAGTATTTT. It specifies CASSFGRDTQYF.

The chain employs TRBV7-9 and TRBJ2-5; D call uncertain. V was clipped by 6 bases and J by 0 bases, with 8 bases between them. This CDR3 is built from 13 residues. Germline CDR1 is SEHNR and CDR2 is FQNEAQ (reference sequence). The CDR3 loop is CASRSPDQETQYF. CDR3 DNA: TGTGCCAGCAGGTCGCCGGACCAAGAGACCCAGTACTTC.

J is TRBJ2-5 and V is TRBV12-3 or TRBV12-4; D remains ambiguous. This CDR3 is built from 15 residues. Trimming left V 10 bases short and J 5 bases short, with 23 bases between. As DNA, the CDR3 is TGTGCCACCCATCCGGCACAGATTCCCGGGGAGACCCAGTACTTC. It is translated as CATHPAQIPGETQYF.

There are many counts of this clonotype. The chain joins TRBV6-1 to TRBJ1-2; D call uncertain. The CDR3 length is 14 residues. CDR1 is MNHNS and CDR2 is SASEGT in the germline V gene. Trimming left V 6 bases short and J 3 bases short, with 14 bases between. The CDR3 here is CASRPTPPDYGYTF. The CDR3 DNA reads TGTGCCAGCAGACCGACCCCACCCGACTATGGCTACACCTTC.

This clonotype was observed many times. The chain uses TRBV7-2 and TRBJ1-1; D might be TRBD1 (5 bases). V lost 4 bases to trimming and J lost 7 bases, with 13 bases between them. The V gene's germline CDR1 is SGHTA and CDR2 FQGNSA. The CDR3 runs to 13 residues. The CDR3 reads CASSSGIRYEAFF. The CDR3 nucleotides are TGTGCCAGCAGCTCAGGGATCAGGTATGAAGCTTTCTTT.

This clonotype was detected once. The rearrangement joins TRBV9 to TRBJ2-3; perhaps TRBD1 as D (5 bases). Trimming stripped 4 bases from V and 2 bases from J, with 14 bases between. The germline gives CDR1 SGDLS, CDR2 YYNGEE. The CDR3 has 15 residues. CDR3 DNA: TGTGCCAGCAGCCGGACACCATTAGACACAGATACGCAGTATTTT. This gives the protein CASSRTPLDTDTQYF.

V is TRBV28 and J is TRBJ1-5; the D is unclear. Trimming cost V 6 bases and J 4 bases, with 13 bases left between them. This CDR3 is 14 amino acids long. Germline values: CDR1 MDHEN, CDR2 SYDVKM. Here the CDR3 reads CASSLVTANQPQHF. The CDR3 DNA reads TGTGCCAGCAGCTTGGTGACCGCTAATCAGCCCCAGCATTTT.

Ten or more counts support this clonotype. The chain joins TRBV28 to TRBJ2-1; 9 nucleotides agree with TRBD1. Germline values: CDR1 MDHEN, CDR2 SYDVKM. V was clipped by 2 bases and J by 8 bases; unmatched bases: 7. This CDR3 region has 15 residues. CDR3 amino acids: CASSLAGTGKDEQFF. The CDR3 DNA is TGTGCCAGCAGTTTAGCGGGGACAGGGAAGGATGAGCAGTTCTTC.